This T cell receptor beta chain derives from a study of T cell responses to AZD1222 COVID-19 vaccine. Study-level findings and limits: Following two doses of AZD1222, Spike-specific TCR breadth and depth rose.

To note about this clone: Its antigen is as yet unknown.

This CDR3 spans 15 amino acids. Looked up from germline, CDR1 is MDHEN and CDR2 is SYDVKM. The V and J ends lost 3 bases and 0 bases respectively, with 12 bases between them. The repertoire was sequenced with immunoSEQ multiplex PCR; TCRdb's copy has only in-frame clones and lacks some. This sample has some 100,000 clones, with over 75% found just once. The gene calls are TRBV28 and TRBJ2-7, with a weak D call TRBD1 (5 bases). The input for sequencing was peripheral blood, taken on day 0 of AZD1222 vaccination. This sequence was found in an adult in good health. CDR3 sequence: CASSFWGRSSYEQYF. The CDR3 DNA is TGTGCCAGCAGTTTTTGGGGCAGGAGCTCCTACGAGCAGTACTTC.